What follows are 32 T cell receptor beta chains derived from one specimen sequenced in a study of blood T cells in healthy people across ages. Next came a second PCR, run for about 7 to 12 cycles, which used a sample-barcoded 5' primer along with a J-beta primer mix. From the 5' RACE reads, TCRdb called clonotypes with MiXCR, one entry per CDR3 protein. Of fewer than 750,000 distinct CDR3 sequences in the sample, under 55% are singletons; the top ten hold roughly 24%. The sample consisted of blood. These receptors were collected from a man older than 75 in good health.

The sample holds a few counts of this clonotype. The J gene is TRBJ2-7, the V gene TRBV20-1; D is possibly TRBD2 (5 bases). CDR3 size: 11 residues. The V end lost 5 bases, the J end lost 5 bases, and 10 bases lay between the germline ends. The germline V gene encodes CDR1 DFQATT and CDR2 SNEGSKA (reference sequence). CDR3 bases: TGCAGTGCTCCGAGGGTCGACGAGCAGTACTTC. Protein sequence: CSAPRVDEQYF.

The J gene is TRBJ2-3, the V gene TRBV7-3; no definite D call. Trimming cost V 4 bases and J 6 bases, with 14 bases left between them. This CDR3 is 14 amino acids long. CDR1 SGHTA and CDR2 FQGTGA come from the germline V gene. The CDR3, as DNA: TGTGCCAGCAGCTCAAACTTAGGATCGGATACGCAGTATTTT. Translating it yields CASSSNLGSDTQYF.

The CDR3 loop reads CASSLVVGPDYGYTF. The CDR3 region has the DNA TGTGCCAGCAGCTTAGTGGTCGGGCCGGACTATGGCTACACCTTC. This sequence joins TRBV7-9 and TRBJ1-2, with no clear D. Germline V gene lookup returns CDR1 SEHNR and CDR2 FQNEAQ (reference sequence). V was trimmed by 1 base and J by 3 bases, leaving 12 bases between them. The CDR3 runs 15 residues.

This clonotype occurred once. The chain links TRBV6-2 or TRBV6-3 to TRBJ2-5; D remains ambiguous. The J call may be wrong; the DNA end is better matched by TRBJ2-7. CDR1 is MNHEY and CDR2 is SVGEGT in the germline V gene. CDR3 size: 11 residues. In DNA, the CDR3 is TGTGCCAGCAGTTACATCCACGAGCAGTACTTC. It specifies CASSYIHEQYF.

The V gene is TRBV14, the J gene TRBJ2-5; 7 bases fit TRBD2. The junction had 11 bases not matched to a gene; V was cut back by 5 bases and J by 11 bases. CDR3 length: 13 amino acids. Germline CDR1 is SGHDN and CDR2 is FVKESK. The CDR3 sequence: CASSGRAVNEQYF. The CDR3 bases are TGTGCCAGCAGCGGGAGGGCAGTAAATGAGCAGTACTTC.

Here the CDR3 reads CASSPRLAGGPGTDTQYF. The CDR3 coding sequence is TGTGCCAGCAGCCCGAGACTAGCGGGAGGGCCCGGAACAGATACGCAGTATTTT. V and J are TRBV7-9 and TRBJ2-3; 14 positions agree with TRBD2. J gave up 3 bases and V 5 bases, and 10 bases lay outside the gene matches. CDR1 is SEHNR, CDR2 FQNEAQ, per germline (reference sequence). The CDR3 consists of 18 residues.

The chain has TRBV20-1 and TRBJ2-7, with D perhaps matching TRBD2 (6 bases). In germline, CDR1 is DFQATT, CDR2 SNEGSKA (reference sequence). CDR3 length: 14 amino acids. V lost 6 bases and J 2 bases, leaving 17 bases between the germline ends. CDR3 bases: TGCAGTGCGCCTAAGATAGCGGCTACCTACGAGCAGTACTTC. Its protein product is CSAPKIAATYEQYF.

The chain carries TRBV18 and TRBJ1-2; weak D call: TRBD1 (6 bases). This CDR3 has 14 amino acids. Germline CDR1 KGHSH, CDR2 LQKENI. V lost 6 bases to trimming and J lost 0 bases, with 11 bases between them. The CDR3 nucleotides are TGTGCCAGCTCGTCTCGGGACACTAACTATGGCTACACCTTC. Translation: CASSSRDTNYGYTF.

The V and J genes are TRBV7-2 and TRBJ2-2, with D perhaps matching TRBD2 (5 bases). V lost 5 bases, J lost 6 bases, and 10 bases lay in between. The length of the CDR3 is 13 residues. In germline, CDR1 is SGHTA, CDR2 FQGNSA. The chain's CDR3 is CASSRGPSGELFF. The CDR3 DNA is TGTGCCAGCAGCCGAGGGCCGTCCGGGGAGCTGTTTTTT.

Here the CDR3 reads CAWKIGRSSYEQYF. CDR3 in DNA: TGTGCCTGGAAGATAGGACGAAGCTCCTACGAGCAGTACTTC. The chain combines TRBV30 with TRBJ2-7; D gene unclear. The CDR3 has 14 residues. V shed 4 bases and J shed 0 bases, with 13 bases lying between them. Per germline, CDR1 GTSNPN and CDR2 SVGIG (reference sequence).

This clonotype was seen a few times. This chain uses TRBV7-3 with TRBJ1-2, with D possibly TRBD1 on 5 matching bases. Per germline, CDR1 SGHTA and CDR2 FQGTGA. The length of the CDR3 is 13 residues. V dropped 5 bases and J dropped 2 bases, with 9 bases sitting between them. CDR3 sequence: CASSPGTNYGYTF. For the CDR3, the DNA is TGTGCCAGCAGCCCCGGGACCAACTATGGCTACACCTTC. Based on the CDR3 plus reference TRBV7-3 and TRBJ1-2, the full variable domain is GAGVSQTPSNKVTEKGKYVELRCDPISGHTALYWYRQSLGQGPEFLIYFQGTGAADDSGLPNDRFFAVRPEGSVSTLKIQRTERGDSAVYLCASSPGTNYGYTFGSGTRLTVV.

This clonotype has a handful of counts. The chain uses TRBV4-2 and TRBJ1-5; 7 positions agree with TRBD1. Losses at the gene ends were 1 base for V and 4 bases for J; bases not matched to a gene: 7. Germline V gene data show CDR1 as LGHNA and CDR2 as YNFKEQ. The length of the CDR3 is 16 residues. The CDR3 DNA follows: TGTGCCAGCAGCCAAGCCCCGGGACAGCCGAATCAGCCCCAGCATTTT. The encoded protein is CASSQAPGQPNQPQHF.

This clonotype was seen more than once but under ten times. The chain recombines TRBV29-1 with TRBJ2-1; D may be TRBD2 (6 bases). The CDR3 runs 15 residues. From germline, CDR1 is SQVTM and CDR2 ANQGSEA. V was trimmed by 2 bases and J by 7 bases, leaving 18 bases between them. The CDR3, as DNA: TGCAGCGTTGAACCTTGGAGGGCCGCAGGGAATGAGCAGTTCTTC. This encodes CSVEPWRAAGNEQFF.

This clonotype came up many times. A junction end diverges from the germline sequence, so it may reflect a read error. The rearrangement joins TRBV5-1 to TRBJ2-5; weak D call: TRBD1 (5 bases). CDR1 and CDR2 from the germline V gene are SGHRS and YFSETQ. The CDR3 spans 12 residues. The CDR3 DNA follows: TGTGCCAGCAGTTTGGGGCGAGAGACCCAGTACTTC. This gives the protein CASSLGRETQYF. The full variable domain, in which reference TRBV5-1 and TRBJ2-5 provide the parts outside the CDR3, is KAGVTQTPRYLIKTRGQQVTLSCSPISGHRSVSWYQQTPGQGLQFLFEYFSETQRNKGNFPGRFSGRQFSNSRSEMNVSTLELGDSALYLCASSLGRETQYFGPGTRLLVL.

Details on this clonotype: A much larger clone is a single base away; this may be a read error. This chain joins TRBV2 and TRBJ2-2; D is unresolved. Trimming cost V 6 bases and J 4 bases, with 3 bases left between them. This CDR3 spans 11 amino acids. From germline, CDR1 is SNHLY and CDR2 FYNNEI. The CDR3 loop is CASRRTGELFF. In nucleotides, the CDR3 is TGTGCCAGCAGACGCACCGGGGAGCTGTTTTTT.

V gene TRBV5-1 combines with J gene TRBJ2-1; 8 bases map to TRBD2. Germline assignment: CDR1 SGHRS and CDR2 YFSETQ. V was pared by 5 bases and J by 4 bases, with 8 bases of the junction left unmatched. The CDR3 totals 15 residues. CDR3 protein: CASRGELAAYNEQFF. CDR3 bases: TGCGCCAGCAGGGGGGAACTAGCGGCATACAATGAGCAGTTCTTC.

The chain joins TRBV6-5 to TRBJ1-4; 8 bases align to TRBD1. The CDR3 is 17 residues long. Per the germline V gene, CDR1 is MNHEY and CDR2 is SVGAGI. Germline trimming cut 0 bases from V and 3 bases from J; bases unmatched to any gene: 6. The CDR3 protein is CASSYSIPRGPNEKLFF. The CDR3 coding sequence is TGTGCCAGCAGTTACTCGATCCCCAGGGGGCCTAATGAAAAACTGTTTTTT.

The CDR3 loop reads CASSLEGTGSTDTQYF. The CDR3 region has the DNA TGCGCCAGCAGCTTGGAAGGGACAGGGAGCACAGATACGCAGTATTTT. The chain couples TRBV5-1 to TRBJ2-3; TRBD1 matches at 9 bases. The CDR3 has 16 residues. V lost 0 bases and J lost 0; bases outside the gene matches: 2. Germline-derived CDR1 and CDR2 are SGHRS and YFSETQ.

J is TRBJ2-3 and V is TRBV5-4; D is ambiguous. The CDR3 is 13 amino acids. V lost 4 bases to trimming and J lost 0 bases, with 6 bases between them. Germline values: CDR1 SGHNT, CDR2 YYREEE (reference sequence). DNA of the CDR3: TGTGCCAGCAGCACGGACAGCACAGATACGCAGTATTTT. Encoded protein: CASSTDSTDTQYF. The full variable domain, with the rest looked up from reference TRBV5-4 and TRBJ2-3, is ETGVTQSPTHLIKTRGQQVTLRCSSQSGHNTVSWYQQALGQGPQFIFQYYREEENGRGNFPPRFSGLQFPNYSSELNVNALELDDSALYLCASSTDSTDTQYFGPGTRLTVL.

The chain employs TRBV11-1 and TRBJ2-1; 12 positions agree with TRBD2. The germline CDR1 and CDR2 sequences are SGHAT and FQDESV (reference sequence). With V trimmed by 2 bases and J by 3 bases, 11 bases remained unmatched. CDR3 length: 19 residues. This CDR3 reads CASSLSARTSGTIYNEQFF. The CDR3 DNA is TGTGCCAGCAGCTTATCCGCCAGGACTAGCGGGACGATCTACAATGAGCAGTTCTTC.

This clonotype was detected ten times or more. This may be a read error: a much more frequent sequence differs by one nucleotide. This chain links TRBV6-6 with TRBJ2-5; the D call may be TRBD1 or TRBD2 (5 bases each). The CDR3 sequence is 15 residues long. The V and J ends lost 0 bases and 11 bases respectively, with 19 bases between them. CDR1 is MNHNY and CDR2 is SVGAGI in the germline V gene (reference sequence). CDR3 in DNA: TGTGCCAGCAGTTACTCAGGGACCGATTCCGCTACGCAGTACTTC. Translating it yields CASSYSGTDSATQYF.

This clonotype was seen a few times. V is TRBV29-1 and J is TRBJ2-3, with D possibly being TRBD1 (5 bases). The length of the CDR3 is 15 residues. The V gene's germline CDR1 is SQVTM and CDR2 ANQGSEA. V lost 2 bases and J 2 bases, leaving 14 bases between the germline ends. The CDR3 nucleotides read TGCAGCGTTGAAATTTGGGGCAGACTCACAGATACGCAGTATTTT. Protein: CSVEIWGRLTDTQYF.

The chain uses TRBV7-9 and TRBJ2-7; no clear D. Germline-derived CDR1 and CDR2 are SEHNR and FQNEAQ (reference sequence). The ends were cut back, 1 base at V and 3 bases at J, with 10 bases in the middle. CDR3 length equals 14 residues. CDR3 residues: CASSLDDPYYEQYF. The CDR3 nucleotides read TGTGCCAGCAGCTTAGATGACCCGTACTACGAGCAGTACTTC.

J is TRBJ2-1 and V is TRBV27; D may be TRBD1 (7 bases). V was pared by 8 bases and J by 3 bases, with 14 bases between. The CDR3 covers 14 residues. CDR1 MNHEY and CDR2 SMNVEV come from the germline V gene (reference sequence). The CDR3: CASRRGTVYNEQFF. The CDR3 coding sequence is TGTGCCAGCCGCCGCGGGACAGTCTACAATGAGCAGTTCTTC.

The chain employs TRBV12-3 or TRBV12-4 and TRBJ2-7; the match to TRBD1 covers 8 bases. CDR3 length equals 15 residues. V gave up 4 bases and J gave up 7 bases; unmatched junction bases: 12. CDR3 DNA: TGTGCCAGCAGTTCACGGACAGGGATACACAATGAGCAGTACTTC. Amino acids: CASSSRTGIHNEQYF.

This clonotype was seen at least ten times. The V and J genes are TRBV11-2 and TRBJ2-1; either TRBD1 or TRBD2 may supply D (5 bases each). With 3 bases removed from V and 0 bases from J, the gap between germline ends came to 9 bases. This CDR3 spans 15 amino acids. Per germline, CDR1 SGHAT and CDR2 FQNNGV. The CDR3 bases are TGTGCCAGCAGCTTGGGACCGGGCTCCTACAATGAGCAGTTCTTC. This codes for CASSLGPGSYNEQFF. The whole variable domain, filled in from reference TRBV11-2 and TRBJ2-1, reads EAGVAQSPRYKIIEKRQSVAFWCNPISGHATLYWYQQILGQGPKLLIQFQNNGVVDDSQLPKDRFSAERLKGVDSTLKIQPAKLEDSAVYLCASSLGPGSYNEQFFGPGTRLTVL.

This clonotype was counted a few times. This rearrangement joins TRBV20-1 to TRBJ1-2; the D gene is possibly TRBD1 (6 bases). Between the trimmed V and J ends, which lost 0 bases and 8 bases, there was a span of 13 bases. The CDR3 consists of 13 residues. Germline V CDR1 and CDR2: DFQATT, SNEGSKA (reference sequence). The CDR3: CSAREVEGVGYTF. The DNA for the CDR3 is TGCAGTGCTAGAGAGGTGGAGGGGGTCGGCTACACCTTC.

This clonotype was found a few times. The chain links TRBV20-1 to TRBJ2-5; 8 bases map to TRBD2. This CDR3 region has 13 residues. Per germline, CDR1 DFQATT and CDR2 SNEGSKA (reference sequence). The V gene end was trimmed by 6 bases and the J gene end by 0 bases; junction bases not matched to a gene: 3. Here the CDR3 reads CSARGGYQETQYF. CDR3 DNA: TGCAGTGCCCGCGGGGGGTACCAAGAGACCCAGTACTTC.

In this sample, this clonotype turned up many times. The chain couples TRBV6-5 to TRBJ2-4; D gene uncertain. The CDR3 is 13 amino acids. V was trimmed by 8 bases and J by 2 bases, leaving 10 bases between them. CDR1 MNHEY and CDR2 SVGAGI come from the germline V gene. CDR3 sequence (DNA): TGTGCCAGCCCCCTTGAACCCAAAAACATTCAGTACTTC. This gives the protein CASPLEPKNIQYF.

This clonotype was recorded a few times. This chain connects TRBV20-1 to TRBJ2-7; possible D gene TRBD1, 6 bases. Germline CDR1 and CDR2: DFQATT and SNEGSKA (reference sequence). Trimming cost V 6 bases and J 3 bases, with 12 bases left between them. The CDR3 consists of 12 residues. CDR3 sequence (DNA): TGCAGTGCAGTACAGGGAAACTACGAGCAGTACTTC. Residues: CSAVQGNYEQYF.

This clonotype is a singleton in its sample. V and J are TRBV21-1 and TRBJ1-5; the table's D call, TRBD1, has no DNA check behind it. TRBV21-1 is a known pseudogene. This CDR3 spans 15 amino acids. CDR3 nucleotide sequence: TGTGCCAGCAGCAAAGTTTGGCCTGGGGACCAGCCCCAGCATTTT. Its protein is CASSKVWPGDQPQHF.

This clonotype has a handful of counts. V is TRBV9 and J is TRBJ2-5; 7 bases align to TRBD1. The end of the DNA is better explained by TRBJ2-7, so the J call may be wrong. In germline, CDR1 is SGDLS, CDR2 YYNGEE. The CDR3 has 13 residues. CDR3 DNA sequence: TGTGCCAGCAGCGGCCGACAGGGTAGCGAGCAGTACTTC. This encodes CASSGRQGSEQYF.